One and the same sample provided the 2 T cell receptor beta chains below, sequenced in a study of T cell changes during pregnancy in multiple sclerosis (dated by TCRdb to about 2019). The library was obtained by the immunoSEQ multiplex PCR assay. TCRdb mirrors the immuneACCESS table, restricted to in-frame sequences. Some clones are absent from its copies; in checked studies, under half trace to an unresolved V gene, and the reason for the others is unknown. Recorded for this sample are approximately 88,000 clones; 85% to 95% of them occurred a single time. Of the sample, under 3% is held by the ten largest clones. The input for sequencing was peripheral blood, taken in the first trimester of pregnancy. Source of these receptors: a female donor with multiple sclerosis, enrolled in a pregnancy study.

The chain joins TRBV7-2 to TRBJ2-1, with 9 nucleotides matching TRBD2. Germline lookup yields CDR1 SGHTA and CDR2 FQGNSA. The CDR3 is made up of 15 amino acids. V gave up 3 bases and J gave up 3 bases; unmatched junction bases: 3. CDR3 in DNA: TGTGCCAGCAGCTTCTCTAGCGGGGTCTACAATGAGCAGTTCTTC. It yields the protein CASSFSSGVYNEQFF.

The V and J genes are TRBV5-1 and TRBJ2-1; maybe TRBD2 (6 bases). Trimming shortened V by 0 bases and J by 8 bases, and 24 bases separated the two germline ends. This CDR3 contains 18 residues. Germline V CDR1 and CDR2: SGHRS, YFSETQ. CDR3 protein: CASSLEAFGLSPGDEQFF. The CDR3 region has the DNA TGCGCCAGCAGCTTGGAGGCGTTTGGACTATCTCCGGGGGATGAGCAGTTCTTC.